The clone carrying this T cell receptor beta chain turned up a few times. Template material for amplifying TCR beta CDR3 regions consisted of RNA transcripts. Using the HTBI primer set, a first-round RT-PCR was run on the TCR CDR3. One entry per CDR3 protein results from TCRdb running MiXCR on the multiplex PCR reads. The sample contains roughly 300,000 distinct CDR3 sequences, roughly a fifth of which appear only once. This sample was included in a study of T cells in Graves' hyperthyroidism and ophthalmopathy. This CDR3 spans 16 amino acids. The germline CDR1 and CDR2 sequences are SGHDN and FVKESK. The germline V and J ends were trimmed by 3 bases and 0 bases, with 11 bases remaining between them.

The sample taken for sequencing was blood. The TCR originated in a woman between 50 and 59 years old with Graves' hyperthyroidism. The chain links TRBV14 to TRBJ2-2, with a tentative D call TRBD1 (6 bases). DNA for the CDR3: TGTGCCAGCAGCCAGGTGACAGGCTCGAACACCGGGGAGCTGTTTTTT. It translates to CASSQVTGSNTGELFF.